These T cell receptor beta chains were read from a single sample in a study of blood T cell repertoires in COVID-19. Clones were read by immunoSEQ multiplex PCR, and TCRdb kept only the in-frame ones, dropping some. The sample lists roughly 230,000 clones; around 81% were seen once. The sequencing input was PBMCs or T cells enriched from blood (not recorded which). The receptors come from a man aged 50-59 years who had recovered from COVID-19. CDR3s include the opening cysteine and the closing phenylalanine or tryptophan. Each record gives: D gene, J gene, clone size, V gene, CDR3 DNA, CDR3 protein. D genes are given only for firm matches. Clone size appears in some rows only: once, few, many, or a class for an expanded clone.

D gene: -
J gene: TRBJ2-7
clone size: -
V gene: TRBV5-4
CDR3 DNA: TGTGCCAGCAGGGGCCAGGGAGGCGCCGAGCAGTACTTC
CDR3 protein: CASRGQGGAEQYF

D gene: -
J gene: TRBJ2-6
clone size: -
V gene: TRBV6-6
CDR3 DNA: TGTGCCAGCAGTCCGACTAGGTCTGGGGCCAACGTCCTGACTTTC
CDR3 protein: CASSPTRSGANVLTF

D gene: TRBD1
J gene: TRBJ2-1
clone size: -
V gene: TRBV19
CDR3 DNA: TGTGCCAGCACACCCGGGACAGGGTTTTACAATGAGCAGTTCTTC
CDR3 protein: CASTPGTGFYNEQFF

D gene: TRBD2
J gene: TRBJ2-1
clone size: -
V gene: TRBV7-2
CDR3 DNA: TGTGCCAGCAGCACCGCAGCGGGAGCGATCTATGAGCAGTTCTTC
CDR3 protein: CASSTAAGAIYEQFF

D gene: TRBD2
J gene: TRBJ2-5
clone size: -
V gene: TRBV5-5
CDR3 DNA: TGTGCCAGCAGCTTGGTTGGGAGGGAGCAAGAGACCCAGTACTTC
CDR3 protein: CASSLVGREQETQYF

D gene: -
J gene: TRBJ2-6
clone size: -
V gene: TRBV18
CDR3 DNA: TGTGCCAGCTCTAGTACTAACTCTGGGGCCAACGTCCTGACTTTC
CDR3 protein: CASSSTNSGANVLTF

D gene: -
J gene: TRBJ2-1
clone size: few
V gene: TRBV28
CDR3 DNA: TGTGCCAGCAGTACGGGACGGAGGGCCTACAATGAGCAGTTCTTC
CDR3 protein: CASSTGRRAYNEQFF

D gene: TRBD2
J gene: TRBJ2-3
clone size: -
V gene: TRBV18
CDR3 DNA: TGTGCCAGCTCACGAGGACTAGCGGGGGACACAGATACGCAGTATTTT
CDR3 protein: CASSRGLAGDTDTQYF

D gene: TRBD2
J gene: TRBJ2-1
clone size: -
V gene: TRBV24-1
CDR3 DNA: TGTGCCACCAGTGATTCCGATGAGCGGGGCTCCTACAATGAGCAGTTCTTC
CDR3 protein: CATSDSDERGSYNEQFF

D gene: -
J gene: TRBJ1-2
clone size: -
V gene: TRBV12-5
CDR3 DNA: TGTGCTAGTGGAAATTCCTTGGGGGCAAAGGGTGGCTACACCTTC
CDR3 protein: CASGNSLGAKGGYTF

D gene: -
J gene: TRBJ2-7
clone size: few
V gene: TRBV15
CDR3 DNA: TGTGCCACCAGCGTACAGGCCAGCTCCTACGAGCAGTACTTC
CDR3 protein: CATSVQASSYEQYF

D gene: TRBD1
J gene: TRBJ2-6
clone size: once
V gene: TRBV3-1/TRBV3-2
CDR3 DNA: TGTGCCAGCAGCCGGACAGGGGGAATGGCAGGGGCCAACGTCCTGACTTTC
CDR3 protein: CASSRTGGMAGANVLTF

D gene: TRBD2
J gene: TRBJ2-1
clone size: once
V gene: TRBV9
CDR3 DNA: TGTGCCAGCAGCCCCCCTGTTAGCGGGGTGTACAATGAGCAGTTCTTC
CDR3 protein: CASSPPVSGVYNEQFF

D gene: TRBD1
J gene: TRBJ1-1
clone size: -
V gene: TRBV12-3/TRBV12-4
CDR3 DNA: TGTGCCAGCAAAACAGGGGGCCGTGAAGCTTTCTTT
CDR3 protein: CASKTGGREAFF

D gene: -
J gene: TRBJ1-3
clone size: -
V gene: TRBV9
CDR3 DNA: TGTGCCAGCAGCCTAATGCCGAGTGGAGAATTGACCTCTGGAAACACCATATATTTT
CDR3 protein: CASSLMPSGELTSGNTIYF

D gene: -
J gene: TRBJ2-1
clone size: -
V gene: TRBV11-3
CDR3 DNA: TGTGCCAGCGCGCGCGGTTACAATGAGCAGTTCTTC
CDR3 protein: CASARGYNEQFF

D gene: -
J gene: TRBJ1-6
clone size: -
V gene: TRBV27
CDR3 DNA: TGTGCCAGCAGTTTAGGTCAGGTTAATTCACCCCTCCACTTT
CDR3 protein: CASSLGQVNSPLHF

D gene: -
J gene: TRBJ2-7
clone size: -
V gene: TRBV11-2
CDR3 DNA: TGTGCCAGCAGTCCACTTACGGGGTTCGAGCAGTACTTC
CDR3 protein: CASSPLTGFEQYF

D gene: TRBD1
J gene: TRBJ1-2
clone size: once
V gene: TRBV29-1
CDR3 DNA: TGCAGCGTCGACAGGGTCTCTAACTATGGCTACACCTTC
CDR3 protein: CSVDRVSNYGYTF

D gene: TRBD1
J gene: TRBJ2-7
clone size: -
V gene: TRBV11-3
CDR3 DNA: TGTGCCAGCAGCTTAGGCGGGACAGGGAGGGAAAGCGAGCAGTACTTC
CDR3 protein: CASSLGGTGRESEQYF

D gene: -
J gene: TRBJ1-1
clone size: once
V gene: TRBV6-5
CDR3 DNA: TGTGCCAGCAGTTACTCAAAGGGGGGGGACACTGAAGCTTTCTTT
CDR3 protein: CASSYSKGGDTEAFF

D gene: TRBD1
J gene: TRBJ2-7
clone size: -
V gene: TRBV5-1
CDR3 DNA: TGCGCCAGCAGCGCGGGGACAGGGGGCTTGTACGAGCAGTACTTC
CDR3 protein: CASSAGTGGLYEQYF

D gene: TRBD1
J gene: TRBJ1-4
clone size: -
V gene: TRBV25-1
CDR3 DNA: TGTGCCAGCAGTGGGACAGGGTTATATGAAAAACTGTTTTTT
CDR3 protein: CASSGTGLYEKLFF

D gene: TRBD1
J gene: TRBJ1-5
clone size: -
V gene: TRBV18
CDR3 DNA: TGTGCCAGCCGGGGACAGGGGACATATAGCAATCAGCCCCAGCATTTT
CDR3 protein: CASRGQGTYSNQPQHF

D gene: -
J gene: TRBJ2-2
clone size: once
V gene: TRBV5-1
CDR3 DNA: TGCGCCAGCAGCGAGGACTACACCGGGGAGCTGTTTTTT
CDR3 protein: CASSEDYTGELFF

D gene: -
J gene: TRBJ1-2
clone size: -
V gene: TRBV18
CDR3 DNA: TGTGCCAGCTCACCAACCGAATCCGGGGGGGATGGCTACACCTTC
CDR3 protein: CASSPTESGGDGYTF

D gene: TRBD2
J gene: TRBJ2-1
clone size: -
V gene: TRBV28
CDR3 DNA: TGTGCCAGCAGTTTGACAACTATTGGGACTAGCGGGAGGCCTCTTGAGCAGTTCTTC
CDR3 protein: CASSLTTIGTSGRPLEQFF

D gene: -
J gene: TRBJ1-1
clone size: -
V gene: TRBV28
CDR3 DNA: TGTGCCACTAGTGAAGCTTTCTTT
CDR3 protein: CATSEAFF

D gene: TRBD1
J gene: TRBJ2-3
clone size: -
V gene: TRBV5-4
CDR3 DNA: TGTGCCAGCAGCCAGCCGGGACAGGGGGCCACAGATACGCAGTATTTT
CDR3 protein: CASSQPGQGATDTQYF

D gene: TRBD1
J gene: TRBJ2-1
clone size: -
V gene: TRBV24-1
CDR3 DNA: TGTGCCACCAGTGAAGCCGGGACAGGGGGACATGAGCAGTTCTTC
CDR3 protein: CATSEAGTGGHEQFF

D gene: -
J gene: TRBJ1-5
clone size: -
V gene: TRBV2
CDR3 DNA: TGTGCCAGCAGACGAGACAGTATCAATCAGCCCCAGCATTTT
CDR3 protein: CASRRDSINQPQHF

D gene: -
J gene: TRBJ2-2
clone size: -
V gene: TRBV5-1
CDR3 DNA: TGCGCCAGCAGCTTGGAGGGGACTTCAAACACCGGGGAGCTGTTTTTT
CDR3 protein: CASSLEGTSNTGELFF

D gene: -
J gene: TRBJ2-3
clone size: -
V gene: TRBV10-2
CDR3 DNA: TGCGCCAGCATGGCCGTGAGCACAGATACGCAGTATTTT
CDR3 protein: CASMAVSTDTQYF

D gene: -
J gene: TRBJ1-5
clone size: -
V gene: TRBV27
CDR3 DNA: TGTGCCAGCAGTTTGAGCAGGTCCAATCAGCCCCAGCATTTT
CDR3 protein: CASSLSRSNQPQHF

D gene: -
J gene: TRBJ1-2
clone size: -
V gene: TRBV30
CDR3 DNA: TGTGCCTGGAGTCCAACGGGGAAGTCTAATCTTGGCTACACCTTC
CDR3 protein: CAWSPTGKSNLGYTF

D gene: -
J gene: TRBJ2-7
clone size: -
V gene: TRBV10-3
CDR3 DNA: TGTGCCATCAGGAATCCGTCGAGGGAGCAGTACTTC
CDR3 protein: CAIRNPSREQYF

D gene: -
J gene: TRBJ1-1
clone size: -
V gene: TRBV4-1
CDR3 DNA: TGCGCCAGCAGCCAAGATGAGGTAGGCAGAATATTTGGCACTGAAGCTTTCTTT
CDR3 protein: CASSQDEVGRIFGTEAFF

D gene: -
J gene: TRBJ2-7
clone size: -
V gene: TRBV21-1
CDR3 DNA: TGTGCCAGCAGCAAGCGGGAGGTGACAGTGGTCCCCGAGCAGTACTTC
CDR3 protein: CASSKREVTVVPEQYF

D gene: -
J gene: TRBJ2-3
clone size: -
V gene: TRBV5-8
CDR3 DNA: TGTGCCAGCATTCCGAGTAGGGGATGGAGCACAGATACGCAGTATTTT
CDR3 protein: CASIPSRGWSTDTQYF

D gene: TRBD1
J gene: TRBJ2-3
clone size: -
V gene: TRBV13
CDR3 DNA: TGTGCCAGCAGCTCGCGGACAGGGATTAGCACAGATACGCAGTATTTT
CDR3 protein: CASSSRTGISTDTQYF

D gene: TRBD1
J gene: TRBJ2-3
clone size: few
V gene: TRBV11-3
CDR3 DNA: TGTGCCAGCAGCTCGGACAGGGGCCCAGATACGCAGTATTTT
CDR3 protein: CASSSDRGPDTQYF

D gene: TRBD2
J gene: TRBJ2-5
clone size: -
V gene: TRBV9
CDR3 DNA: TGTGCCAGCAGCGTGACAGGACTAGCGGGAGTAGAGACCCAGTACTTC
CDR3 protein: CASSVTGLAGVETQYF

D gene: TRBD2
J gene: TRBJ2-1
clone size: -
V gene: TRBV7-7
CDR3 DNA: TGTGCTAGCAGCCGACTAGCGGGGGGCAATGAGCAGTTCTTC
CDR3 protein: CASSRLAGGNEQFF

D gene: TRBD2
J gene: TRBJ2-7
clone size: -
V gene: TRBV11-3
CDR3 DNA: TGTGCCAGCAGGAGAGGGACTAGCGGAAACTACGAGCAGTACTTC
CDR3 protein: CASRRGTSGNYEQYF

D gene: -
J gene: TRBJ2-7
clone size: once
V gene: TRBV30
CDR3 DNA: TGTGCCTGGAGTACCAGCACGAGCGAGTACTTC
CDR3 protein: CAWSTSTSEYF

D gene: -
J gene: TRBJ2-7
clone size: -
V gene: TRBV9
CDR3 DNA: TGTGCCAGCAGCGTAGGACAACAAGCCTACGAGCAGTACTTC
CDR3 protein: CASSVGQQAYEQYF

D gene: -
J gene: TRBJ1-6
clone size: -
V gene: TRBV7-2
CDR3 DNA: TGTGCCAGCAGTCTCTACTATGGGGGGTCCTATAATTCACCCCTCCACTTT
CDR3 protein: CASSLYYGGSYNSPLHF

D gene: TRBD1
J gene: TRBJ1-6
clone size: -
V gene: TRBV5-1
CDR3 DNA: TGCGCCAGCAGCCGGACAGGGGACGGAGATTCACCCCTCCACTTT
CDR3 protein: CASSRTGDGDSPLHF

D gene: TRBD1
J gene: TRBJ2-7
clone size: -
V gene: TRBV10-3
CDR3 DNA: TGTGCCATCAGTGAGATAGGACAGGGTGCCGAGCAGTACTTC
CDR3 protein: CAISEIGQGAEQYF

D gene: TRBD1
J gene: TRBJ1-5
clone size: -
V gene: TRBV2
CDR3 DNA: TGTGCCAGCAGGTGGGCAGGGGGGCCCCCGGCCAATCAGCCCCAGCATTTT
CDR3 protein: CASRWAGGPPANQPQHF

D gene: TRBD2
J gene: TRBJ2-7
clone size: -
V gene: TRBV5-1
CDR3 DNA: TGCGCCAGCAGTAAGCCGGGAGGAACGAACGAGCAGTACTTC
CDR3 protein: CASSKPGGTNEQYF

D gene: -
J gene: TRBJ2-7
clone size: -
V gene: TRBV2
CDR3 DNA: TGTGCCAGCAGTGAACAGACAGGCTTCTACGAGCAGTACTTC
CDR3 protein: CASSEQTGFYEQYF

D gene: TRBD1
J gene: TRBJ2-7
clone size: -
V gene: TRBV2
CDR3 DNA: TGTGCAGTACTTAGACAGGGCCGCTCCTACGAGCAGTACTTC
CDR3 protein: CAVLRQGRSYEQYF

D gene: TRBD1
J gene: TRBJ2-3
clone size: -
V gene: TRBV7-2
CDR3 DNA: TGTGCCAGCAGTCCAGCCGGGACAGGGGGCTCGACGCAGTATTTT
CDR3 protein: CASSPAGTGGSTQYF

D gene: TRBD2
J gene: TRBJ2-3
clone size: -
V gene: TRBV7-6
CDR3 DNA: TGTGCCAGCAGCGTGAGGTTAGCGGGGGGATTCACAGATACGCAGTATTTT
CDR3 protein: CASSVRLAGGFTDTQYF

D gene: TRBD1
J gene: TRBJ1-3
clone size: once
V gene: TRBV28
CDR3 DNA: TGTGCCAGCAGTTTTATCACAGGGGGAGGAAACACCATATATTTT
CDR3 protein: CASSFITGGGNTIYF